This entry concerns a single T cell receptor (beta chain). This table comes from immunoSEQ multiplex PCR, and its TCRdb copy is limited to in-frame clones, with some not included. Found here are 5,000 to 6,500 clones, about 32% of them singletons; the top ten hold roughly 30%. The sample belongs to a study of graft-versus-host responses after intestinal transplantation. At the level of the study: Grafts were multivisceral, liver-intestinal, or isolated intestinal. Among the recipients, all got anti-thymocyte globulin induction and then tacrolimus and steroids for roughly three years.

Study-wide results and caveats: Early declines in HvG clones that occurred post-transplant were associated with peak circulating GvH clone levels.

Responders that carried the CFSE label, some 200,000 of them, were plated with some 200,000 irradiated, violet-dye-labeled stimulator cells. Following the reaction, CD3+CD4+ and CD3+CD8+ responders that were proliferating and CFSE-low underwent sorting. The CDR3 consists of 15 residues. The V gene end was trimmed by 2 bases and the J gene end by 3 bases; junction bases not matched to a gene: 2. The germline CDR1 and CDR2 sequences are SGHVS and FNYEAQ. This chain uses TRBV7-6 with TRBJ2-7, with 12 bases aligning to TRBD2. This specimen was alloreactive CD8+ T cells from a mixed lymphocyte reaction culture, taken before intestinal transplant. Subset here: CFSE-low proliferating T cells sorted from approximately six-day pre-transplant mixed lymphocyte reaction (GvH or HvG direction). The TCR sequence derives from a human patient who received an intestinal transplant. CDR3 sequence reads: CASSLLAGGIYEQYF. The CDR3 DNA reads as TGTGCCAGCAGCTTACTAGCGGGGGGGATCTACGAGCAGTACTTC.